The present T cell receptor (beta chain) was sequenced within a study of CD8 T cells in ankylosing spondylitis. Many counts were recorded for this clonotype. MiXCR, run by TCRdb on the 5' RACE reads, gives a single entry per CDR3 protein. In the table there are tens of thousands of distinct CDR3 sequences, approximately 5% of which are singletons. V was shortened by 1 base and J by 7 bases, with 8 bases between the two germline ends. This CDR3 has 12 amino acids. Germline V gene sequence: CDR1 LGHDT, CDR2 YNNKEL (reference sequence). The chain joins TRBV3-1 to TRBJ2-7, with D unresolved. The sequencing input was blood, either unsorted or a sorted T cell fraction (not recorded which). The source is a male donor with ankylosing spondylitis or in good health (not recorded which). Written as DNA, the CDR3 is TGTGCCAGCAGCCAAGCCGGGTCGGAGCAGTACTTC. Translated: CASSQAGSEQYF.